The source of this T cell receptor (beta chain) is a study of T cells after posttransplantation cyclophosphamide. The germline V and J ends were trimmed by 5 bases and 3 bases, with 17 bases remaining between them. The CDR3 is 16 amino acids. The germline gives CDR1 MRHNA, CDR2 SNTAGT. Notes on this clone: Its target is unknown.

Study-level results: Donor CD8+ memory clones often dominated recipient blood repertoires at later times. Recipient CMV seropositivity and CMV reactivation strongly tracked TRB clonality.

The protocol was immunoSEQ multiplex PCR, while the TCRdb copy is restricted to in-frame clones and leaves out a portion. The sample gives fewer than 55,000 clones, approximately 94% of which show up once; about 3% is in the top ten. Input material: PBMCs. V is TRBV6-4 and J is TRBJ1-5; D call uncertain. This clonotype was sampled from a woman in her twenties or thirties in good health and a related stem cell transplant donor. CDR3 protein: CASSFWGEVVNQPQHF. Written as DNA, the CDR3 is TGTGCCAGCAGTTTTTGGGGAGAAGTGGTCAATCAGCCCCAGCATTTT.